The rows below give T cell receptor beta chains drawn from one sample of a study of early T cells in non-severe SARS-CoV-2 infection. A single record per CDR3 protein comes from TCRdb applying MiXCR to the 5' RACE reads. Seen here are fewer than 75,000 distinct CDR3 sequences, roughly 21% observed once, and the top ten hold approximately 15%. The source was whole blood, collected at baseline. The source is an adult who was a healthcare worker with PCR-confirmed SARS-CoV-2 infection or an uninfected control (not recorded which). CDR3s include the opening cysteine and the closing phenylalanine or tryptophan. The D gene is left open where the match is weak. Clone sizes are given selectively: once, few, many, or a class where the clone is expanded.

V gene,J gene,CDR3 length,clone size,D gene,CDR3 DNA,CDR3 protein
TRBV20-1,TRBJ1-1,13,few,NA,TGCAGTGCTCTGGGACCTGAGGGGACTGAAGCTTTCTTT,CSALGPEGTEAFF
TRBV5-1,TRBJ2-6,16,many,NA,TGCGCCAGCAGCTTGGCCCGGCATTCTGGGGCCAACGTCCTGACTTTC,CASSLARHSGANVLTF
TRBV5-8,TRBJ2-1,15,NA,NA,TGTGTCAGCAGCTCGGTCCTAGTCCTCAGGAATGAGCAGTTCTTC,CVSSSVLVLRNEQFF
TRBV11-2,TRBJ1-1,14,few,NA,TGTGCCAGCAGACTGGCGGGGGGGGCTGCAGAAGCTTTCTTT,CASRLAGGAAEAFF
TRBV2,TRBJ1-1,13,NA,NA,TGTGCCAGCAGTGAAAATTCGGGGGCTGAAGCTTTCTTT,CASSENSGAEAFF
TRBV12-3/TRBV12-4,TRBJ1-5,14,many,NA,TGTGCCAGCAGCCAACACGGGGGCAGTCAGCCCCAGCATTTT,CASSQHGGSQPQHF
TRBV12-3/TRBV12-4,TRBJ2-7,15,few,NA,TGTGCCAGCAGTTTAGTGGGTGATTCCTTCACCGAGCAGTACTTC,CASSLVGDSFTEQYF
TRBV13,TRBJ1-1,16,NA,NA,TGTGCCAGCAGCCCGCCGCCAGGGGCGATGAACACTGAAGCTTTCTTT,CASSPPPGAMNTEAFF
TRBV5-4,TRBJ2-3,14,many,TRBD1,TGTGCCAGCAGTCGACAGGGAGGCACAGATACGCAGTATTTT,CASSRQGGTDTQYF
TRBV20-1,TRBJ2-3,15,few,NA,TGCAGTGCTAGTGGAGGGGGGGCCTTCCGTGATACGCAGTATTTT,CSASGGGAFRDTQYF
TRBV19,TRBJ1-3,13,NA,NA,TGTGCCAGTAGAAGATCCCCTGGAAACACCATATATTTT,CASRRSPGNTIYF
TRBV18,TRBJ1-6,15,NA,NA,TGTGCCAGCTCACTCCGGACAGAAAGGAATTCACCCCTCCACTTT,CASSLRTERNSPLHF
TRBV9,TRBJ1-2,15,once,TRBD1,TGTGCCAGCAGCGTAGAGGGACAGGGGGCAAGAGGCTACACCTTC,CASSVEGQGARGYTF
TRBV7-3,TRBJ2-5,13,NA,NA,TGTGCCAGCAGCTTAACTAGGCAAGAGACCCAGTACTTC,CASSLTRQETQYF
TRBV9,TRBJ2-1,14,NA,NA,TGTGCCAGCAGCGGTGACCTCCTGGTCAATGAGCAGTTCTTC,CASSGDLLVNEQFF
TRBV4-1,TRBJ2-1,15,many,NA,TGCGCCAGCAGCACGGACTATTCAAACTGGGTTGAGCAGTTCTTC,CASSTDYSNWVEQFF
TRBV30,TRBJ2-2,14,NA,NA,TGTGCCTGGAGTGGAGGAGGTAATACCGGGGAGCTGTTTTTT,CAWSGGGNTGELFF
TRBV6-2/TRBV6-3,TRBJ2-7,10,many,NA,TGTGCCAGCAGCCACTACGAGCAGTACTTC,CASSHYEQYF
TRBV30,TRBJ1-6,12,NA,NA,TGTGCCCTCAAGGACCCAAATTCACCCCTCCACTTT,CALKDPNSPLHF
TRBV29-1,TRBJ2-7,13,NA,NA,TGCAGCGTTGACCCTGGACGGGGAAAGGGGCAGTACTTC,CSVDPGRGKGQYF
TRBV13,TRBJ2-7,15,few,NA,TGTGCCAGCAGCCCAGGGGGACTACAATCCTACGAGCAGTACTTC,CASSPGGLQSYEQYF
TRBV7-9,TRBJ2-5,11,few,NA,TGTGCCAGCAGCGCCACGGAGACCCAGTACTTC,CASSATETQYF
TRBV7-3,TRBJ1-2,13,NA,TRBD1,TGTGCCAGCAGCTTCCAGGGGGCCGATGGCTACACCTTC,CASSFQGADGYTF
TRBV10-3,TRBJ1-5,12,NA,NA,TGTGCCATCAGTGAGGGCAGACGGCCCCAGCATTTT,CAISEGRRPQHF
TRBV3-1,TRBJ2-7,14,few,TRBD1,TGTGCCAGCAGCCTGGGGACAGGGGATTTTGAGCAGTACTTC,CASSLGTGDFEQYF
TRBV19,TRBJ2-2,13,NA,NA,TGTGCCAGTAGATCTGGACACACCGGGGAGCTGTTTTTT,CASRSGHTGELFF
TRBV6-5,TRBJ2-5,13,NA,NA,TGTGCCAGCAGTCGGGACTACCAAGAGACCCAGTACTTC,CASSRDYQETQYF
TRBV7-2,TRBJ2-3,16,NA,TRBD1,TGTGCCAGCAGCGCAGGGACAGGACAGACCACAGATACGCAGTATTTT,CASSAGTGQTTDTQYF
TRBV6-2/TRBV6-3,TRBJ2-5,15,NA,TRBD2,TGTGCCAGCAGTGTTACTAGCGCGTTAAAAGAGACCCAGTACTTC,CASSVTSALKETQYF
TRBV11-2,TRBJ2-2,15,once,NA,TGTGCCAGCAGCCTTAACACAGGAGACACCGGGGAGCTGTTTTTT,CASSLNTGDTGELFF
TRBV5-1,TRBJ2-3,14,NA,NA,TGCGCCAGCAGCTCCGCGGGAAGAGCAGATACGCAGTATTTT,CASSSAGRADTQYF
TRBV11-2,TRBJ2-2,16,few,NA,TGTGCCAGCAGCCCGATCGGGCGGACAAACACCGGGGAGCTGTTTTTT,CASSPIGRTNTGELFF
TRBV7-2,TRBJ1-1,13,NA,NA,TGTGCCAGCAGCCAAGACACTGCCACTGAAGCTTTCTTT,CASSQDTATEAFF
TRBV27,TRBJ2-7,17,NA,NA,TGTGCCAGCAGCGGATGGTCGGGCGGAGGCCTGGAATACGAGCAGTACTTC,CASSGWSGGGLEYEQYF
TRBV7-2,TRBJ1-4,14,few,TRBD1,TGTGCCAGCAGCTCGGGACAGGGATATGAAAAACTGTTTTTT,CASSSGQGYEKLFF
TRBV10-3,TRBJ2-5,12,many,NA,TGTGCCATCAGGGGGGTTCAAGAGACCCAGTACTTC,CAIRGVQETQYF
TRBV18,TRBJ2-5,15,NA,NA,TGTGCCAGCTCACCAACTTCGGGGGCAGGAGAGACCCAGTACTTC,CASSPTSGAGETQYF
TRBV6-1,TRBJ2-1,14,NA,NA,TGTGCCAGCAGTGGTGGCACTTTGTACAATGAGCAGTTCTTC,CASSGGTLYNEQFF
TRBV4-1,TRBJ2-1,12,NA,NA,TGCGCCAGCAGCCAAGATCCTGGCGAGCAGTTCTTC,CASSQDPGEQFF
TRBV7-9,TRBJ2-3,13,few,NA,TGTGCCAGCAGCTTAGACGGGGCAGATACGCAGTATTTT,CASSLDGADTQYF